This T cell receptor (beta chain) came from a study of blood T cell repertoires in COVID-19. The CDR3 spans 17 residues. Germline values: CDR1 LGHDT, CDR2 YNNKEL (reference sequence). The V segment lost 3 bases and the J segment 5 bases; nucleotides outside the gene matches: 13. Original analysis: By means of reference gene primer amplification, nucleated cell counts were estimated. Only in-frame clones appear in the TCRdb table, and some are missing; sequencing was by immunoSEQ multiplex PCR. D and trimming were read from the DNA, whereas the V and J calls and clone size are those reported in that table. The sample lists some 250,000 clones, approximately 86% occurring once.

V usage is TRBV3-1 (or the pseudogene TRBV3-2) and J usage is TRBJ2-5, with 9 bases that match TRBD2. Sequencing was performed on peripheral blood. This clonotype was obtained from a woman in her twenties or thirties who had recovered from COVID-19. The CDR3 spells CASSQGVAGGPWETQYF. The DNA of the CDR3 is TGTGCCAGCAGCCAGGGAGTTGCGGGGGGGCCGTGGGAGACCCAGTACTTC.